Listed below are T cell receptor beta chains from one sample, sequenced in a study of blood T cell repertoires in COVID-19. Sequencing used immunoSEQ multiplex PCR; TCRdb keeps in-frame clones, though not all of them. The data contain about 200,000 clones, 70% to 90% of them singletons. The sample taken for sequencing was PBMCs or T cells enriched from blood (not recorded which). These receptors all come from a man aged 25 to 40 who had recovered from COVID-19. Both conserved end residues are part of each CDR3. A D gene is named only where the DNA matches it firmly. Not all rows give a size; the values are once, few, many and, for expanded clones, a class.

d_call	clone_size	v_call	j_call	cdr3_aa	cdr3_nt
-	-	TRBV4-2	TRBJ1-3	CASSRDPGSGSGNTIYF	TGTGCCAGCAGCCGTGACCCCGGTTCCGGGTCTGGAAACACCATATATTTT
-	-	TRBV4-1	TRBJ1-1	CASSGTDTEAFF	TGCGCCAGCAGCGGCACCGACACTGAAGCTTTCTTT
TRBD2	-	TRBV6-2/TRBV6-3	TRBJ2-7	CASSTGTSGRIQYF	TGTGCCAGCAGTACTGGGACTAGCGGGAGGATACAGTACTTC
-	-	TRBV30	TRBJ1-1	CAWSANTGTAFF	TGTGCCTGGAGTGCCAACACAGGGACAGCTTTCTTT
TRBD2	-	TRBV19	TRBJ2-4	CASSSGGRFQNIQYF	TGTGCCAGTAGCTCGGGGGGACGGTTCCAAAACATTCAGTACTTC
TRBD1	-	TRBV10-3	TRBJ1-4	CAIRTGTGGVHEKLFF	TGTGCCATCAGAACCGGGACAGGGGGGGTTCATGAAAAACTGTTTTTT
TRBD1	-	TRBV7-9	TRBJ1-1	CASSSTHSGTANTEAFF	TGTGCCAGCAGCTCGACCCACTCAGGGACAGCGAACACTGAAGCTTTCTTT
TRBD2	-	TRBV13	TRBJ2-7	CASSSTSYYEQYF	TGTGCCAGCAGCTCGACTAGCTACTACGAGCAGTACTTC
TRBD1	-	TRBV6-2/TRBV6-3	TRBJ1-5	CASSSRGQGGNQPQHF	TGTGCCAGCAGCTCAAGGGGACAGGGAGGCAATCAGCCCCAGCATTTT
-	-	TRBV11-2	TRBJ2-7	CASSPLLTGREQYF	TGTGCCAGCAGCCCTCTCCTAACAGGGCGCGAGCAGTACTTC
TRBD1	-	TRBV6-2/TRBV6-3	TRBJ2-3	CASSRDRVMDTQYF	TGTGCCAGCAGCCGGGACAGGGTTATGGATACGCAGTATTTT
-	-	TRBV18	TRBJ2-1	CASSPLERSYNEQFF	TGTGCCAGCTCACCATTGGAGCGATCCTACAATGAGCAGTTCTTC
-	-	TRBV28	TRBJ1-2	CASWGRAARGYTF	TGTGCCAGCTGGGGCAGGGCGGCGAGGGGCTACACCTTC
-	once	TRBV9	TRBJ2-3	CASSVAWGGTDTQYF	TGTGCCAGCAGCGTAGCCTGGGGAGGAACAGATACGCAGTATTTT
-	-	TRBV2	TRBJ2-2	CASSDTRANTGELFF	TGTGCCAGCAGTGATACTAGGGCAAACACCGGGGAGCTGTTTTTT
-	-	TRBV11-2	TRBJ2-7	CASSLGRASSYEQYF	TGTGCCAGCAGCTTGGGCAGGGCAAGCTCCTACGAGCAGTACTTC
-	-	TRBV2	TRBJ1-3	CASRYGNTIYF	TGTGCCAGCAGATATGGAAACACCATATATTTT
-	-	TRBV28	TRBJ1-1	CASSLRGVNTEAFF	TGTGCCAGCAGTTTAAGGGGCGTGAACACTGAAGCTTTCTTT
TRBD2	few	TRBV10-1	TRBJ2-7	CASSPTQTSGSFF	TGCGCCAGCAGTCCAACCCAGACTAGCGGGAGTTTTTTC
-	-	TRBV15	TRBJ2-7	CATSRDSFGGPSYEQYF	TGTGCCACCAGCAGAGATTCTTTCGGGGGGCCCTCCTACGAGCAGTACTTC
-	-	TRBV11-2	TRBJ1-5	CASSSFGEGTQPQHF	TGTGCCAGCAGCTCGTTCGGGGAGGGCACTCAGCCCCAGCATTTT
TRBD2	-	TRBV30	TRBJ2-5	CAWSPGGGKTQYF	TGTGCCTGGAGTCCCGGGGGGGGAAAGACCCAGTACTTC
-	once	TRBV2	TRBJ1-3	CASRLESGSGNTIYF	TGTGCCAGCAGGTTAGAATCGGGGTCTGGAAACACCATATATTTT
-	-	TRBV10-3	TRBJ2-5	CAIRGSTPETQYF	TGTGCCATCAGAGGGAGCACCCCCGAGACCCAGTACTTC
TRBD2	few	TRBV5-4	TRBJ2-7	CASSLGSSGNPKEQYF	TGTGCCAGCAGCTTGGGGTCTAGCGGGAACCCTAAGGAGCAGTACTTC
-	-	TRBV25-1	TRBJ1-6	CASSEQTGTINSPLHF	TGTGCCAGCAGTGAACAAACGGGTACCATAAATTCACCCCTCCACTTT
-	-	TRBV18	TRBJ2-7	CASSPKEDEQYF	TGTGCCAGCTCACCAAAGGAGGACGAGCAGTACTTC
TRBD2	-	TRBV5-3	TRBJ2-5	CARSLPGTRKETQYF	TGTGCCAGAAGCTTGCCCGGGACTAGAAAAGAGACCCAGTACTTC
TRBD1	-	TRBV30	TRBJ1-1	CAWSLTGGNTEAFF	TGTGCCTGGAGTTTGACAGGGGGAAACACTGAAGCTTTCTTT
-	-	TRBV5-1	TRBJ2-6	CASSTNWALRDGANVLTF	TGCGCCAGCAGCACGAACTGGGCTCTTCGTGATGGGGCCAACGTCCTGACTTTC
-	-	TRBV27	TRBJ2-7	CASSFFGQGSYEQYF	TGTGCCAGCAGTTTCTTTGGGCAGGGATCATACGAGCAGTACTTC
-	-	TRBV4-1	TRBJ2-7	CASSQVGGPLYEQYF	TGCGCCAGCAGCCAAGTAGGGGGTCCCCTTTACGAGCAGTACTTC
TRBD2	-	TRBV7-6	TRBJ2-1	CASSLRAGGPGNEQFF	TGTGCCAGCAGCCTAAGAGCGGGGGGGCCGGGCAATGAGCAGTTCTTC
-	-	TRBV6-5	TRBJ2-1	CASKISSYNEQFF	TGTGCCAGCAAGATCAGCTCCTACAATGAGCAGTTCTTC
-	-	TRBV9	TRBJ1-1	CASSVRGDGLQGENTEAFF	TGTGCCAGCAGCGTCCGGGGCGACGGGTTACAGGGAGAGAACACTGAAGCTTTCTTT